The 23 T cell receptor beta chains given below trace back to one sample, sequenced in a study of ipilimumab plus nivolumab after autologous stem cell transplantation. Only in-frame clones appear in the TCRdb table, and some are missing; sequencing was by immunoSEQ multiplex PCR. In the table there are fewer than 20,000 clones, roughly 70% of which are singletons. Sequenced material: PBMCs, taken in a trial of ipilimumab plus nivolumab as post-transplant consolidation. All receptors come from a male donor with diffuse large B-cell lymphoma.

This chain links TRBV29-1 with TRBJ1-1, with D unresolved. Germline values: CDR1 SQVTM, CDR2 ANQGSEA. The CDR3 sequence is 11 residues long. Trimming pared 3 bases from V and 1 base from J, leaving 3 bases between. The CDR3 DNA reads TGCAGCGTTGAGGAGAACACTGAAGCTTTCTTT. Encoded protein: CSVEENTEAFF. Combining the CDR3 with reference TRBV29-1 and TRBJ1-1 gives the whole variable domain SAVISQKPSRDICQRGTSLTIQCQVDSQVTMMFWYRQQPGQSLTLIATANQGSEATYESGFVIDKFPISRPNLTFSTLTVSNMSPEDSSIYLCSVEENTEAFFGQGTRLTVV.

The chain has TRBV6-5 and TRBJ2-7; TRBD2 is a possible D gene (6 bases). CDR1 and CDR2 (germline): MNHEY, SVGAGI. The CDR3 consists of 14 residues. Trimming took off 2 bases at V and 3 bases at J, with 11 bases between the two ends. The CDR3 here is CASSYRAGNYEQYF. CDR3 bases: TGTGCCAGCAGTTACAGGGCGGGGAACTACGAGCAGTACTTC.

The CDR3 sequence is CASSQDLRGTIYF. The DNA of the CDR3 is TGCGCCAGCAGCCAAGATTTACGCGGCACCATATATTTT. This chain connects TRBV4-1 to TRBJ1-3; D ambiguous. The CDR3 length is 13 residues. From germline, CDR1 is MGHRA and CDR2 YSYEKL. Trimming took off 0 bases at V and 9 bases at J, with 9 bases between the two ends.

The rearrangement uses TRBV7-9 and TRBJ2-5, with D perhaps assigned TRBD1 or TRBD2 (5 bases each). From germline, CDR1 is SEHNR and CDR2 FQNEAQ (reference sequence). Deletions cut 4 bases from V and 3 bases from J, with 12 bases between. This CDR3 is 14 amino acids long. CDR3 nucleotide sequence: TGTGCCAGCAGCTCGGGGACGTACAAAGAGACCCAGTACTTC. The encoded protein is CASSSGTYKETQYF.

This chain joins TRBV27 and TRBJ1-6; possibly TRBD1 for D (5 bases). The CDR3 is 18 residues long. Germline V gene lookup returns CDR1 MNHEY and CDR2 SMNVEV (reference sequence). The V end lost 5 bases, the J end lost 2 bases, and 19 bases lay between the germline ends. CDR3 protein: CASSPPLPPTAYNSPLHF. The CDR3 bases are TGTGCCAGCAGTCCCCCCCTCCCCCCGACAGCCTATAATTCACCCCTCCACTTT.

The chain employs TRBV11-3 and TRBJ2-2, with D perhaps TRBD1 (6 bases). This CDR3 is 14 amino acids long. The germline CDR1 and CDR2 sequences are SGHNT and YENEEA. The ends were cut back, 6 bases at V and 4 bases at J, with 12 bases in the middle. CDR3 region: CASRLGQSTGELFF. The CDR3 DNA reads TGTGCCAGCAGATTGGGACAAAGCACCGGGGAGCTGTTTTTT.

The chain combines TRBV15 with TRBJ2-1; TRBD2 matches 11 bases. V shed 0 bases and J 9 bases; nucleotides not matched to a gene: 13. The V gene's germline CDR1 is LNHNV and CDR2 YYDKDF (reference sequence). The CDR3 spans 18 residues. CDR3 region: CATSRDIGVAGGPREQFF. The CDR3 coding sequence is TGTGCCACCAGCAGAGATATCGGTGTAGCGGGGGGGCCACGTGAGCAGTTCTTC. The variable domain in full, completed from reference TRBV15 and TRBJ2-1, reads DAMVIQNPRYQVTQFGKPVTLSCSQTLNHNVMYWYQQKSSQAPKLLFHYYDKDFNNEADTPDNFQSRRPNTSFCFLDIRSPGLGDTAMYLCATSRDIGVAGGPREQFFGPGTRLTVL.

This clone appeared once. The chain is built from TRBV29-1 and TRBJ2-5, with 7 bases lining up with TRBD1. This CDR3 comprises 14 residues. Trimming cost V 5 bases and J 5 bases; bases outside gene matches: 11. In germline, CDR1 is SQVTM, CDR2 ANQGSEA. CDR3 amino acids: CSVLSSGQTETQYF. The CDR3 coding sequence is TGCAGCGTTTTATCCTCGGGACAGACGGAGACCCAGTACTTC.

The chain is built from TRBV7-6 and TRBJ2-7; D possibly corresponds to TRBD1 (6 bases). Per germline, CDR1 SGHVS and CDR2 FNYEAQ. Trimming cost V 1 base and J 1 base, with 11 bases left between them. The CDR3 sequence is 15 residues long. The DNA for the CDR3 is TGTGCCAGCAGCTTAGTAGAAGACAGGTCCTACGAGCAGTACTTC. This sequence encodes CASSLVEDRSYEQYF.

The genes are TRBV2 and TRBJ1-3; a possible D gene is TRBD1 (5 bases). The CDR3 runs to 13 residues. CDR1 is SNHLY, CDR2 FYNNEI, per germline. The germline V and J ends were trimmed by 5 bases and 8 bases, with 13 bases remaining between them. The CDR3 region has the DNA TGTGCCAGCAGTCGGGGCCTTTCGGACACCATATATTTT. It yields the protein CASSRGLSDTIYF.

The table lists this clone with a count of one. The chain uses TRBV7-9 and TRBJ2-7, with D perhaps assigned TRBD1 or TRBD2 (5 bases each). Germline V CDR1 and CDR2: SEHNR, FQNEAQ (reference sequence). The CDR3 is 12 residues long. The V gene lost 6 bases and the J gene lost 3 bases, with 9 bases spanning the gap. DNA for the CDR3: TGTGCCAGCAGTTGGGACGGCTACGAGCAGTACTTC. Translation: CASSWDGYEQYF. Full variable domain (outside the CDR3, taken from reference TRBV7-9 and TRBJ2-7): DTGVSQNPRHKITKRGQNVTFRCDPISEHNRLYWYRQTLGQGPEFLTYFQNEAQLEKSRLLSDRFSAERPKGSFSTLEIQRTEQGDSAMYLCASSWDGYEQYFGPGTRLTVT.

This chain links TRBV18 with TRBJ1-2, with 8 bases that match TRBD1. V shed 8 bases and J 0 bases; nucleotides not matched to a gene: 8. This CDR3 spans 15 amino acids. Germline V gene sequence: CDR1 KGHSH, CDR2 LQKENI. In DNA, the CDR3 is TGTGCCAGCGGACCGACAGGGGATGCTAACTATGGCTACACCTTC. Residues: CASGPTGDANYGYTF.

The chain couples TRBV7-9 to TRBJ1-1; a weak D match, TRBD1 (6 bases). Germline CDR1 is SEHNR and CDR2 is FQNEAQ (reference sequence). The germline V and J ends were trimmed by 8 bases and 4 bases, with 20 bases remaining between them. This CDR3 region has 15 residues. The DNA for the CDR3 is TGTGCCAGCCAATTGGGGAACGGGGGCGGCACTGAAGCTTTCTTT. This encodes CASQLGNGGGTEAFF.

The CDR3 sequence is CASTLGANNEQFF. DNA of the CDR3: TGTGCCAGTACCCTCGGGGCCAACAATGAGCAGTTCTTC. V and J are TRBV18 and TRBJ2-1; D possibly matches TRBD1 or TRBD2 (5 bases each). CDR3 size: 13 residues. Germline V lookup: CDR1 KGHSH, CDR2 LQKENI. Trimming left V 9 bases short and J 5 bases short, with 14 bases between.

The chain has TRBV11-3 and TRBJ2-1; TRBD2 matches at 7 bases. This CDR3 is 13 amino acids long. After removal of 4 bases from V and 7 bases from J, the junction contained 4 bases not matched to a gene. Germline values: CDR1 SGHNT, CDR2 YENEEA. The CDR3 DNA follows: TGTGCCAGCAGCTCGGGGGGAGGGAATGAGCAGTTCTTC. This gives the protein CASSSGGGNEQFF.

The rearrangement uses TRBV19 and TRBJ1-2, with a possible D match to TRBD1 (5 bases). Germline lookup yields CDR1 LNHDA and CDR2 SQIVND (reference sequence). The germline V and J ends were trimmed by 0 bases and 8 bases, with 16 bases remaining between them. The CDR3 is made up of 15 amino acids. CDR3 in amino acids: CASSIDREGPGGYTF. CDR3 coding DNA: TGTGCCAGTAGTATAGATCGGGAGGGGCCTGGAGGCTACACCTTC.

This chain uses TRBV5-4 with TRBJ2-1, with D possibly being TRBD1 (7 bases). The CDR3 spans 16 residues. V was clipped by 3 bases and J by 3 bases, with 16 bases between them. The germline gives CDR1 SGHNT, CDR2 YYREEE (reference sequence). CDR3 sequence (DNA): TGTGCCAGCAGCTGGGGCGGGACAGCTATCTACAATGAGCAGTTCTTC. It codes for CASSWGGTAIYNEQFF. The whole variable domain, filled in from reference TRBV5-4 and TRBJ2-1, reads ETGVTQSPTHLIKTRGQQVTLRCSSQSGHNTVSWYQQALGQGPQFIFQYYREEENGRGNFPPRFSGLQFPNYSSELNVNALELDDSALYLCASSWGGTAIYNEQFFGPGTRLTVL.

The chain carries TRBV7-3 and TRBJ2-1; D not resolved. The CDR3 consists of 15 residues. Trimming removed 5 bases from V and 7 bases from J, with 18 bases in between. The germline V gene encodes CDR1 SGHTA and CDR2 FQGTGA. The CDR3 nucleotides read TGTGCCAGCAGCAGGGCATTTGGTTCTACGAATGAGCAGTTCTTC. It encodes CASSRAFGSTNEQFF.

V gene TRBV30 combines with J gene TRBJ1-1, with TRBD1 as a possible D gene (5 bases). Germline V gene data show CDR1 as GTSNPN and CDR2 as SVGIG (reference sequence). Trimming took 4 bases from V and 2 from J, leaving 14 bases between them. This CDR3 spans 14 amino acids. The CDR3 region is CAWNVGQGNTEAFF. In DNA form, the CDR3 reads TGTGCCTGGAACGTAGGCCAGGGTAACACTGAAGCTTTCTTT.

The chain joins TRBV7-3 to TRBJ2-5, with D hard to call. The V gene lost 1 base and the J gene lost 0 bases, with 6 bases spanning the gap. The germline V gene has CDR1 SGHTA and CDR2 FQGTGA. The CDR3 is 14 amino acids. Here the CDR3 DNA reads TGTGCCAGCAGCTTAAACGGGTACCAAGAGACCCAGTACTTC. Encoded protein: CASSLNGYQETQYF.

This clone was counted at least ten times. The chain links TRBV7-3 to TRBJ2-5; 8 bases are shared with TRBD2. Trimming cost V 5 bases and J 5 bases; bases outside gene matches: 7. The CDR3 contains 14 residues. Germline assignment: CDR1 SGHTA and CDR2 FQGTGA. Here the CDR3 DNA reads TGTGCCAGCAGCCGACTAGCGTACGGGGAGACCCAGTACTTC. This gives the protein CASSRLAYGETQYF. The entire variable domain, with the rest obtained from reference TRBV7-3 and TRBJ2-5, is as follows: GAGVSQTPSNKVTEKGKYVELRCDPISGHTALYWYRQSLGQGPEFLIYFQGTGAADDSGLPNDRFFAVRPEGSVSTLKIQRTERGDSAVYLCASSRLAYGETQYFGPGTRLLVL.

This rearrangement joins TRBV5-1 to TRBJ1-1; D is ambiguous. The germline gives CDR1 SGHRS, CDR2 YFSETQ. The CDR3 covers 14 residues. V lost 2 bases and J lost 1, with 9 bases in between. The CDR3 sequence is CASSLTAENTEAFF. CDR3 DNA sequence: TGCGCCAGCAGCTTAACGGCCGAGAACACTGAAGCTTTCTTT.

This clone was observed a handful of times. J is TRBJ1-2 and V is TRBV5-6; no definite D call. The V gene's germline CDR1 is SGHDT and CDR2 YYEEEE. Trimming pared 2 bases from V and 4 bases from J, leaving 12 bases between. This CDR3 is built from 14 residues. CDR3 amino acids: CASSFPDPVYGYTF. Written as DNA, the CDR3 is TGTGCCAGCAGCTTCCCAGATCCAGTCTATGGCTACACCTTC.